This T cell receptor (beta chain) was documented in a study of T cell responses to AZD1222 COVID-19 vaccine. The CDR3 is 13 residues long. Germline assignment: CDR1 SGHAT and CDR2 FQDESV (reference sequence). Trimming removed 5 bases from V and 4 bases from J, with 12 bases in between. Using immunoSEQ multiplex PCR, the repertoire was profiled, and TCRdb retains in-frame clones only, with some absent. The table includes about 130,000 clones, approximately 93% detected once. The rearrangement joins TRBV11-1 to TRBJ2-7; D assignment may be TRBD1 or TRBD2 (5 bases each). This receptor was taken from an adult in good health. The source was peripheral blood, collected on day 0 of AZD1222 vaccination. The CDR3 DNA follows: TGTGCCAGCAGCAAAGGCAGGGAGTACGAGCAGTACTTC. Protein product: CASSKGREYEQYF.